A single T cell receptor beta chain is shown here with its context. What it binds is not known. This sample was included in a study of cytomegalovirus exposure and HLA in healthy donors. The CDR3 covers 14 residues. The germline V gene has CDR1 SNHLY and CDR2 FYNNEI. The V end was cut by 2 bases, the J end by 4 bases, with 11 bases between. The method was immunoSEQ multiplex PCR; TCRdb's version includes in-frame clones alone and lacks a portion of them. In the table there are approximately 140,000 clones, about 88% of which are singletons. The study's findings and limits: Under in vitro conditions, three CMV-associated chains were confirmed as specific for CMV antigens. TCR sequences were mostly rare, though some public TCRs occurred in many donors. Accounts indicate the classifier identified cytomegalovirus status with strong specificity and sensitivity. The study recorded 160 or so TCR beta chains that were cytomegalovirus-associated.

The V call is TRBV2, the J call TRBJ1-1; the D gene is possibly TRBD1 (5 bases). The receptor was derived from a young man in good health and CMV-seropositive. The sample taken for sequencing was PBMCs. The CDR3, as DNA: TGTGCCAGCAGTGAAATGGGGAGGGGCACTGAAGCTTTCTTT. It specifies CASSEMGRGTEAFF. The variable domain in full, completed from reference TRBV2 and TRBJ1-1, reads EPEVTQTPSHQVTQMGQEVILRCVPISNHLYFYWYRQILGQKVEFLVSFYNNEISEKSEIFDDQFSVERPDGSNFTLKIRSTKLEDSAMYFCASSEMGRGTEAFFGQGTRLTVV.